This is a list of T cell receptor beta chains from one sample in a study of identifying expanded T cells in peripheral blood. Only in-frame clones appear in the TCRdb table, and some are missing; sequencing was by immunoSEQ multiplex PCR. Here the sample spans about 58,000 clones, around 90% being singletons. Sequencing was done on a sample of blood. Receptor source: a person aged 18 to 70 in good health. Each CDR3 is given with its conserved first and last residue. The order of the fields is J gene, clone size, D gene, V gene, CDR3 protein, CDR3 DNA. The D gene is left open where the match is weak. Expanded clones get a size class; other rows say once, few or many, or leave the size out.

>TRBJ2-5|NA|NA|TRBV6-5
CASRAETQYF
TGTGCCAGCAGAGCCGAGACCCAGTACTTC
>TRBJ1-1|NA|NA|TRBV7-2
CASSVGVLGTEAFF
TGTGCCAGCAGCGTAGGGGTTTTGGGCACTGAAGCTTTCTTT
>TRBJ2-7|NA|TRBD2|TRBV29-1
CSAAGLAGETLYEQYF
TGCAGCGCCGCGGGACTAGCGGGAGAGACTCTCTACGAGCAGTACTTC
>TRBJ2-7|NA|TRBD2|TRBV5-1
CASSLSAGRTPLEQYF
TGCGCCAGCAGCTTGTCAGCGGGAAGGACGCCTTTAGAGCAGTACTTC
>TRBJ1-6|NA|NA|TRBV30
CAWTKSSYNSPLHF
TGTGCCTGGACGAAAAGCTCCTATAATTCACCCCTCCACTTT
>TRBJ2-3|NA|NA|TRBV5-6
CASSRFTDTQYF
TGTGCCAGCAGCCGGTTCACAGATACGCAGTATTTT
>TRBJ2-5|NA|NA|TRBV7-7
CASSFLGAQETQYF
TGTGCTAGCAGCTTCCTGGGGGCTCAAGAGACCCAGTACTTC
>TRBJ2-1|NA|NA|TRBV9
CASSGGRETSYNEQFF
TGTGCCAGCAGCGGAGGTCGGGAGACCTCCTACAATGAGCAGTTCTTC
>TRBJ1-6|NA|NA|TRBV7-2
CASSLDLNSPLHF
TGTGCCAGCAGCTTAGATCTGAATTCACCCCTCCACTTT
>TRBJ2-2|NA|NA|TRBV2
CASALQGDTGELFF
TGTGCCTCTGCACTTCAGGGTGACACCGGGGAGCTGTTTTTT
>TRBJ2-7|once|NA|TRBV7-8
CASSLSPTEQYF
TGTGCCAGCAGCTTATCCCCGACGGAGCAGTACTTC
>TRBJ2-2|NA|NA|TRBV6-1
CASSRTGPNTGELFF
TGTGCCAGCAGTCGGACTGGGCCGAACACCGGGGAGCTGTTTTTT
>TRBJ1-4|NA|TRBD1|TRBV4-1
CASSQMTGGFGVPNEKLFF
TGCGCCAGCAGCCAGATGACAGGGGGCTTTGGGGTACCTAATGAAAAACTGTTTTTT
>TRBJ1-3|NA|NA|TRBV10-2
CASSESWRTVGNTIYF
TGCGCCAGCAGTGAATCATGGAGGACAGTTGGAAACACCATATATTTT
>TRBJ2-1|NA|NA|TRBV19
CASSITRGTQHNEQFF
TGTGCCAGTAGTATAACAAGGGGTACCCAGCACAATGAGCAGTTCTTC